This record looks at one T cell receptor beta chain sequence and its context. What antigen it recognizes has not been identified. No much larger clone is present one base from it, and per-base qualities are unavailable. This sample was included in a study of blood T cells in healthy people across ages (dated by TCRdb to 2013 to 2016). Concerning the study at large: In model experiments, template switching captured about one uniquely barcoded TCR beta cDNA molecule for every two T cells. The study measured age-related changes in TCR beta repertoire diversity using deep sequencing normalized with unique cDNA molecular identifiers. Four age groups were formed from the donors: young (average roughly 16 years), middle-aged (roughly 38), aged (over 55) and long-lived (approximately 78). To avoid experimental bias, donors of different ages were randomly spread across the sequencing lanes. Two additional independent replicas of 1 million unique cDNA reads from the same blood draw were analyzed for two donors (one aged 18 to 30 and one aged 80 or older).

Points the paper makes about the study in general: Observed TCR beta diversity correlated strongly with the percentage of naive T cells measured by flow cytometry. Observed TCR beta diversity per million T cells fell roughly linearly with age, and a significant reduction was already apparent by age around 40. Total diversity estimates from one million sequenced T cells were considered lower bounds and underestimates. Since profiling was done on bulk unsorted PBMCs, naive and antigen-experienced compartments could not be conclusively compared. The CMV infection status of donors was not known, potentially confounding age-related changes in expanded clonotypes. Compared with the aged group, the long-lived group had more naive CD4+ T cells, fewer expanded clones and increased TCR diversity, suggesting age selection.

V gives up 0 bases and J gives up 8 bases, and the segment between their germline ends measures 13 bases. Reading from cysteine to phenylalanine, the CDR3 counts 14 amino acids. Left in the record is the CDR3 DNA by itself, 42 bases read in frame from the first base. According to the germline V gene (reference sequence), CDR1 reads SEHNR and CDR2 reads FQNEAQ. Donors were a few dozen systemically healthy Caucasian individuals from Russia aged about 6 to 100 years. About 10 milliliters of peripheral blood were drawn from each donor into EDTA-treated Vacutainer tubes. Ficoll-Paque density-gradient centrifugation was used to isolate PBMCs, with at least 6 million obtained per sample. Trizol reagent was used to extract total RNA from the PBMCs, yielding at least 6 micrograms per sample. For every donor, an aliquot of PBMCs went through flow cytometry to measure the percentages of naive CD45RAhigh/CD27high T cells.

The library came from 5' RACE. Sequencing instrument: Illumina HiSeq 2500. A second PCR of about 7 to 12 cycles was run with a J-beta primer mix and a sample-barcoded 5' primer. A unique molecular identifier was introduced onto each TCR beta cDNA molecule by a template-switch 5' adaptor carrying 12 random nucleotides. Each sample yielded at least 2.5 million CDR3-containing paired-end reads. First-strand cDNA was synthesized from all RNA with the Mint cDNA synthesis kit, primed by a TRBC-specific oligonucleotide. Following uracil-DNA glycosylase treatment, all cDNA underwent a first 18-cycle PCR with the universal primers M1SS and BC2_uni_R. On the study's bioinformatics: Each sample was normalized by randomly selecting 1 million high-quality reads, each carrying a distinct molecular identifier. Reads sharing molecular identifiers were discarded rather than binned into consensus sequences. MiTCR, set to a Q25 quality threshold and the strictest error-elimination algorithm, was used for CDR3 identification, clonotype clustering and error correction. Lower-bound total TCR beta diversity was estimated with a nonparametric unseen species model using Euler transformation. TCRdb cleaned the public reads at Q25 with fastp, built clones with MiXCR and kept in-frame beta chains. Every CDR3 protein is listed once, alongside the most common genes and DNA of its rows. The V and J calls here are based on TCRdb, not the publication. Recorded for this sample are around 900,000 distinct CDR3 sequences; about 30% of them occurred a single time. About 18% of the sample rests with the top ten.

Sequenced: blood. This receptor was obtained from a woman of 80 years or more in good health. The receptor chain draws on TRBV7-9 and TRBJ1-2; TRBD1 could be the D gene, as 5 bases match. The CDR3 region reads CASSLALGVGGYTF. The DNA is TGTGCCAGCAGCTTAGCGCTGGGGGTAGGGGGCTACACCTTC. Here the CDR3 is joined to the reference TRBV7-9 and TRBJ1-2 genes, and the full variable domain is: DTGVSQNPRHKITKRGQNVTFRCDPISEHNRLYWYRQTLGQGPEFLTYFQNEAQLEKSRLLSDRFSAERPKGSFSTLEIQRTEQGDSAMYLCASSLALGVGGYTFGSGTRLTVV.